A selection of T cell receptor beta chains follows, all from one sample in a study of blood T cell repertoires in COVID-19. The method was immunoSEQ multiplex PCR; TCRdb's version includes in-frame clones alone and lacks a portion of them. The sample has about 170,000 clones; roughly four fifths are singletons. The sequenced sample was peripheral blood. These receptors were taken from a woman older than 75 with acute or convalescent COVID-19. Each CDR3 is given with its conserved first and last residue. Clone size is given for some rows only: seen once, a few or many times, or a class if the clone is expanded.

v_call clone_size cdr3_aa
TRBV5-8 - CASSLARTGGAETQYF
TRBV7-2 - CASSLGTSGGEQFF
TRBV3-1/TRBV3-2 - CASSQERIAGFQETQYF
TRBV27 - CASSGTWDFTDTQYF
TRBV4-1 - CASSHRTGIEQFF
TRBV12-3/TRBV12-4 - CASSLQGDYEQYF
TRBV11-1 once CASSPSSGGLNEQFF
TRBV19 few CASSIQTENSPLHF
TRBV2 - CASIGAARWNTEAFF
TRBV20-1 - CSASIKGNSPLHF
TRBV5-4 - CASSFGGSPYNEQFF
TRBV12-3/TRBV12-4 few CASSPQGRGYYF
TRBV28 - CASSFAGAISGANVLTF
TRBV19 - CASSPQETVGSPLHF
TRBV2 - CASSERGAWGTDTQYF
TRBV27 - CASSKGQVNTEAFF
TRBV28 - CASSFPGGQNSPLHF
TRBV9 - CASSGTGEVYGYTF
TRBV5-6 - CASKSWDRHTYEQYF
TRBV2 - CASTMTSGRNEQFF
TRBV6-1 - CASSEALGGNSPLHF
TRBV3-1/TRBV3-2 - CASSQRGESNEKLFF
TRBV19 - CASSPMSSDGYTF
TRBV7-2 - CASSPRGGVETQYF
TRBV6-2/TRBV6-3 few CASSPLGQVAKDTQYF
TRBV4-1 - CASSRLPVRDAEAFF
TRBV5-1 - CASSLVIAGDLNDEQFF
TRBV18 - CASSPRQGGEQFF
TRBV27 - CASSSQGAGEKLFF
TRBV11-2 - CASSTDLNQGETQYF
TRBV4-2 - CASSQEVEQVYGYTF
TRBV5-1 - CASSYTGGETEAFF
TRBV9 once CASSATVGDSEAFF
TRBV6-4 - CASSEGGHTDTQYF
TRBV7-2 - CASSLFGTGGVEQFF
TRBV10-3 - CAISELSSGNTIYF
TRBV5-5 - CASSLLDHYEQYF
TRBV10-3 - CASRGETEAFF